This T cell receptor beta chain originates from a study of T-cell reconstitution after alpha-beta-depleted transplantation in children. Findings and limits, study-wide: Newly made T cells mostly supplied T-cell counts and diversity one year after transplant.

The V end was cut by 2 bases, the J end by 7 bases, with 8 bases between. This CDR3 region has 12 residues. Germline V gene lookup returns CDR1 SGHTA and CDR2 FQGNSA. For TCRbeta, the library was prepared with unique molecular identifiers. TCRdb re-analysed the PCR reads in MiXCR, keeping a single row per CDR3 protein. The sample includes around 580,000 distinct CDR3 sequences, about 23% seen only once; the top ten take approximately 14%. The sample holds one count of this clonotype. Its antigen is not identified. The rearrangement joins TRBV7-2 to TRBJ1-1; perhaps TRBD1 as D (5 bases). The sequenced sample was PBMCs, mostly from graft donor cells, obtained 360 days after TCRalphabeta/CD19-depleted stem cell transplant. This receptor was identified in a boy younger than two who had a stem cell transplant for acute myeloid leukemia, so the T cells may come from the graft donor. The CDR3 DNA follows: TGTGCCAGCAGCTTATTAGACAGTGAAGCTTTCTTT. Translated, it gives CASSLLDSEAFF.